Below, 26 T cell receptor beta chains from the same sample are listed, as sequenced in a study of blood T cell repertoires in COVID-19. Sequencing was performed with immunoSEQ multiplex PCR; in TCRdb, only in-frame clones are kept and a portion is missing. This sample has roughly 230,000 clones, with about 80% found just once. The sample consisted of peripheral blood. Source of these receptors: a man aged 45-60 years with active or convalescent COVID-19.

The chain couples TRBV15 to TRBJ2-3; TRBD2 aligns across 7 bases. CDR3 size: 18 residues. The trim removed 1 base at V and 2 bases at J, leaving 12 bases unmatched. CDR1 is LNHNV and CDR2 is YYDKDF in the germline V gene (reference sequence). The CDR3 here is CATSRATVAGRDTDTQYF. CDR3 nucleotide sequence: TGTGCCACCAGCAGAGCGACCGTGGCAGGGAGGGACACAGATACGCAGTATTTT.

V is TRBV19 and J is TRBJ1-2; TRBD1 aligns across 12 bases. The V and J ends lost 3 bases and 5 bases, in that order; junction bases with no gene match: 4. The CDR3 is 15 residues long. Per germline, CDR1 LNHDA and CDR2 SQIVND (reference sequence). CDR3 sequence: CASSIGTGGLYGYTF. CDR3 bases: TGTGCCAGTAGTATCGGGACAGGGGGCCTTTATGGCTACACCTTC.

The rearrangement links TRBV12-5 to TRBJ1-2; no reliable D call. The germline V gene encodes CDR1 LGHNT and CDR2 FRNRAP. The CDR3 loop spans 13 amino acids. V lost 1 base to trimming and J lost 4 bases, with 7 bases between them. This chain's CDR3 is CASGLGRTYGYTF. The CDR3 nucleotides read TGTGCTAGTGGTTTGGGCAGAACCTATGGCTACACCTTC.

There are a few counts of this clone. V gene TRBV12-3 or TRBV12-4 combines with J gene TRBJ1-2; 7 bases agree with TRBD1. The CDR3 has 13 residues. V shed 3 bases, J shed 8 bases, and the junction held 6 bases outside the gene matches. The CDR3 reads CASSLGQLGGYTF. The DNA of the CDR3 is TGTGCCAGCAGTTTGGGACAGCTGGGGGGCTACACCTTC.

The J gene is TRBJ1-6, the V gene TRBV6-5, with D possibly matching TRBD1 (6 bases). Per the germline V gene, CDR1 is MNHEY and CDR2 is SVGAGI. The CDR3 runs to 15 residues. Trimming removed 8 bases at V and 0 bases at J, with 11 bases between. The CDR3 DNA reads TGTGCCAGCGTCGGGACACCCTCCTATAATTCACCCCTCCACTTT. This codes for CASVGTPSYNSPLHF.

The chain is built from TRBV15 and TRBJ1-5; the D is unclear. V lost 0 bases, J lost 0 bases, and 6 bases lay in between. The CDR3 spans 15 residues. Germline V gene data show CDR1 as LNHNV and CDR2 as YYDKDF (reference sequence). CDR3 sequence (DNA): TGTGCCACCAGCAGAGATGGCGGTAGCAATCAGCCCCAGCATTTT. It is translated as CATSRDGGSNQPQHF. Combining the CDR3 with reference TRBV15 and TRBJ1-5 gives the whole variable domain DAMVIQNPRYQVTQFGKPVTLSCSQTLNHNVMYWYQQKSSQAPKLLFHYYDKDFNNEADTPDNFQSRRPNTSFCFLDIRSPGLGDTAMYLCATSRDGGSNQPQHFGDGTRLSIL.

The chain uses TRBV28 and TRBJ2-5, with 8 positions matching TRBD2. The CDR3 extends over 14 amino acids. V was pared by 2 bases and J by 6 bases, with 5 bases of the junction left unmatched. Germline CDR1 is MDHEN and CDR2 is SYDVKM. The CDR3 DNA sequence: TGTGCCAGCAGTTTAACGGGGGGGCAAAAGACCCAGTACTTC. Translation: CASSLTGGQKTQYF.

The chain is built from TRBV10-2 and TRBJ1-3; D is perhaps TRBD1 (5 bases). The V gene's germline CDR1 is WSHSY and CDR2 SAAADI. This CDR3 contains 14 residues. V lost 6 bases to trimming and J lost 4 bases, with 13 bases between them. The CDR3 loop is CASSATVPGNTIYF. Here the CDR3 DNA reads TGCGCCAGCAGCGCGACAGTTCCCGGAAACACCATATATTTT.

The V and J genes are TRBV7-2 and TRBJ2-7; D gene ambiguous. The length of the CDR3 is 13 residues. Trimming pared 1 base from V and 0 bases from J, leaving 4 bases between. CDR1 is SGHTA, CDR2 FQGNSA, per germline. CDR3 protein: CASSLDSSYEQYF. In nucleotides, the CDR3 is TGTGCCAGCAGCTTAGACAGCTCCTACGAGCAGTACTTC. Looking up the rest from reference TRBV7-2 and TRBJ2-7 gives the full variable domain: GAGVSQSPSNKVTEKGKDVELRCDPISGHTALYWYRQSLGQGLEFLIYFQGNSAPDKSGLPSDRFSAERTGGSVSTLTIQRTQQEDSAVYLCASSLDSSYEQYFGPGTRLTVT.

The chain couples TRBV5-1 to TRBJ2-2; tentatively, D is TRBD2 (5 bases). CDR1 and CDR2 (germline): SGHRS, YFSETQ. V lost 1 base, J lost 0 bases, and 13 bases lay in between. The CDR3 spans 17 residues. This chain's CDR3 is CASSLKTGIANTGELFF. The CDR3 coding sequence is TGCGCCAGCAGCTTGAAGACGGGGATAGCGAACACCGGGGAGCTGTTTTTT.

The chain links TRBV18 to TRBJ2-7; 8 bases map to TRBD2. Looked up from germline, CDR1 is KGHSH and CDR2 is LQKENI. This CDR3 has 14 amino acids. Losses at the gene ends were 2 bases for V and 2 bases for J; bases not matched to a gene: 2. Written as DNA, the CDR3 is TGTGCCAGCTCACCAACAGCGGGAGCCTACGAGCAGTACTTC. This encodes CASSPTAGAYEQYF.

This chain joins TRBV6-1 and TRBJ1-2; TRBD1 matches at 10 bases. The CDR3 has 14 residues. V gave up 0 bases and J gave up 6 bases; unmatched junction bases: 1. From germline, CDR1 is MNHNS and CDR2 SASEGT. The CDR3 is CASSEAGTGDGYTF. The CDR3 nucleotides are TGTGCCAGCAGTGAAGCCGGGACAGGGGATGGCTACACCTTC.

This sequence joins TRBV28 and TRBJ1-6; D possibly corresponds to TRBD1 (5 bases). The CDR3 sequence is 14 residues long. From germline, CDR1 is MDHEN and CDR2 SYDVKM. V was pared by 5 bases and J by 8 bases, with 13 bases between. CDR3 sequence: CASSPWGVDSPLHF. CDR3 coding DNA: TGTGCCAGCAGTCCTTGGGGGGTGGATTCACCCCTCCACTTT. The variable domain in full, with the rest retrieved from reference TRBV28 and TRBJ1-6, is DVKVTQSSRYLVKRTGEKVFLECVQDMDHENMFWYRQDPGLGLRLIYFSYDVKMKEKGDIPEGYSVSREKKERFSLILESASTNQTSMYLCASSPWGVDSPLHFGNGTRLTVT.

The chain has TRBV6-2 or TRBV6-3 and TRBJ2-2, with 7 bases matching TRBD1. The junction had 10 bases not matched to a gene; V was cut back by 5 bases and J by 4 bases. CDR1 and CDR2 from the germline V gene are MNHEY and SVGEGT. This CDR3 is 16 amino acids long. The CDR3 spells CASSRQGLSVTGELFF. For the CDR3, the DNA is TGTGCCAGCAGTCGACAGGGCCTTTCGGTCACCGGGGAGCTGTTTTTT.

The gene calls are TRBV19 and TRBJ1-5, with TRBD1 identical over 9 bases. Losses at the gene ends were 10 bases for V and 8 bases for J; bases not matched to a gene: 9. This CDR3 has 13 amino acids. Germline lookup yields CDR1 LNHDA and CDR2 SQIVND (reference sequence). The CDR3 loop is CATGTGGMEPQHF. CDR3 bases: TGTGCCACCGGAACAGGGGGCATGGAGCCCCAGCATTTT.

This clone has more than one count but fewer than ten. The CDR3 DNA follows: TGTGCCAGCCGAGGGCTAGCGGGTTACAATGAGCAGTTCTTC. Translating it yields CASRGLAGYNEQFF. This chain joins TRBV7-2 and TRBJ2-1, with TRBD2 identical over 8 bases. V was clipped by 8 bases and J by 4 bases; unmatched bases: 7. Germline V gives CDR1 SGHTA, CDR2 FQGNSA. The CDR3 length is 14 residues.

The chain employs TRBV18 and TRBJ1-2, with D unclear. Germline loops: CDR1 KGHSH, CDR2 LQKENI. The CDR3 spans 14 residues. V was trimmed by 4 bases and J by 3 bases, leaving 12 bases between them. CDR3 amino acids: CASSLGPLDYGYTF. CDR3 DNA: TGTGCCAGCTCACTGGGCCCTTTGGACTATGGCTACACCTTC.

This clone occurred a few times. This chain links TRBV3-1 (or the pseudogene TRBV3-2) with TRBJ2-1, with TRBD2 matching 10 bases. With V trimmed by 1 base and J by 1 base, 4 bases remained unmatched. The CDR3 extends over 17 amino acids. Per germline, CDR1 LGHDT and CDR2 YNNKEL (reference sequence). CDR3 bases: TGTGCCAGCAGCCAAGGAGTAGCGGGGGGTTCCTACAATGAGCAGTTCTTC. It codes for CASSQGVAGGSYNEQFF.

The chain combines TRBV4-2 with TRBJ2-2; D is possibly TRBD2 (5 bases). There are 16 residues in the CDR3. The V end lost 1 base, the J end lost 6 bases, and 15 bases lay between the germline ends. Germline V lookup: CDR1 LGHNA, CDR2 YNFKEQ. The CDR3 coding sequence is TGTGCCAGCAGCCAAGCCGTGGGGATGGAGGCCGGGGAGCTGTTTTTT. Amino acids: CASSQAVGMEAGELFF.

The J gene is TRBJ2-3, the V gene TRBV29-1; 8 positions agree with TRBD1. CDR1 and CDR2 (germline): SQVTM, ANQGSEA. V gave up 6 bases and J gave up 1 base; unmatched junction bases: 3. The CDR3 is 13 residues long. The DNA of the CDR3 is TGCAGCGTAGCGACAGGGGGCACAGATACGCAGTATTTT. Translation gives CSVATGGTDTQYF.

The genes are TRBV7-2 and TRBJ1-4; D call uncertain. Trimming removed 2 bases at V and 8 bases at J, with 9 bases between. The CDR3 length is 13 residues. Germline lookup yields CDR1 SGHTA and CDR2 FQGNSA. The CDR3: CASSLSGFEKLFF. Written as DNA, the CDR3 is TGTGCCAGCAGCTTATCGGGGTTCGAAAAACTGTTTTTT.

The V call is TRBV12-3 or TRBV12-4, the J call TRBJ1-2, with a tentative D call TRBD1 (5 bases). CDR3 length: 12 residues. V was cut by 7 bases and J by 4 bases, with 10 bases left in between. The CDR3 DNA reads TGTGCCAGCAAACGGGGGACCTATGGCTACACCTTC. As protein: CASKRGTYGYTF.

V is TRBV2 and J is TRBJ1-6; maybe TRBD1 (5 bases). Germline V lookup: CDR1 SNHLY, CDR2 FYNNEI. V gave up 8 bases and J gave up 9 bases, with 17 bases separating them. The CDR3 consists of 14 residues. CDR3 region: CASGAPRAGSPLHF. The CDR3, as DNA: TGTGCCAGCGGGGCCCCCAGAGCGGGTTCACCCCTCCACTTT.

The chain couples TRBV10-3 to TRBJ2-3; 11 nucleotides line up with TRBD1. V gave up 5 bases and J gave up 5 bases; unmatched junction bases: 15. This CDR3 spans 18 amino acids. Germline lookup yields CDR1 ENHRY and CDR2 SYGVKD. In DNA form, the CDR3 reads TGTGCCATCAGTCCCTCAGCGGGGACAGGGGGTATAGGAGATACGCAGTATTTT. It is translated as CAISPSAGTGGIGDTQYF.

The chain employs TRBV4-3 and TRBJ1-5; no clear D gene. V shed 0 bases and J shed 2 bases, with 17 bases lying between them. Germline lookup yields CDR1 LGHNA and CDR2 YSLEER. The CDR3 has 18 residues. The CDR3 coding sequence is TGCGCCAGCAGCCAAGATCGTTTCGCCAGCGGCGGCAATCAGCCCCAGCATTTT. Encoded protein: CASSQDRFASGGNQPQHF.

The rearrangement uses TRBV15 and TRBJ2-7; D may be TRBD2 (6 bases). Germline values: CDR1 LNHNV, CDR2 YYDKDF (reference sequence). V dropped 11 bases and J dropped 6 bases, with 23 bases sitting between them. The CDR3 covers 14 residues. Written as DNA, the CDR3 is TGTGCCTCCCGTCGGGGCAGCCTGGGGGGCGAGCAGTACTTC. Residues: CASRRGSLGGEQYF. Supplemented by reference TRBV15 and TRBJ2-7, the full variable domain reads DAMVIQNPRYQVTQFGKPVTLSCSQTLNHNVMYWYQQKSSQAPKLLFHYYDKDFNNEADTPDNFQSRRPNTSFCFLDIRSPGLGDTAMYLCASRRGSLGGEQYFGPGTRLTVT.